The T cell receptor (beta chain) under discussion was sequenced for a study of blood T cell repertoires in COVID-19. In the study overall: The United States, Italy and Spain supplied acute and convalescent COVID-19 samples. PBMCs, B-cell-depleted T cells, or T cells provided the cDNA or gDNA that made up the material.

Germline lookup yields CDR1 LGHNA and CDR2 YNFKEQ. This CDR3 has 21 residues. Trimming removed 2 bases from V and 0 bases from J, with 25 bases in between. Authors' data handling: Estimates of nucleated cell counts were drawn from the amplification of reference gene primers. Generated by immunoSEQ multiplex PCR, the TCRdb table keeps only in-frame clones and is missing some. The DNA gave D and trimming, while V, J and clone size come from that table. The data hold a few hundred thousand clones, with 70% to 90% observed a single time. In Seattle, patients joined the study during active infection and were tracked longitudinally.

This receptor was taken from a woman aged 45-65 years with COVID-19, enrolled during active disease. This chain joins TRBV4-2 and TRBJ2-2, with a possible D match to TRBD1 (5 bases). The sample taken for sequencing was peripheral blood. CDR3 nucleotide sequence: TGTGCCAGCAGCCAACTTCCCCTACCCGGCCGGACAAACGCGAACACCGGGGAGCTGTTTTTT. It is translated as CASSQLPLPGRTNANTGELFF.